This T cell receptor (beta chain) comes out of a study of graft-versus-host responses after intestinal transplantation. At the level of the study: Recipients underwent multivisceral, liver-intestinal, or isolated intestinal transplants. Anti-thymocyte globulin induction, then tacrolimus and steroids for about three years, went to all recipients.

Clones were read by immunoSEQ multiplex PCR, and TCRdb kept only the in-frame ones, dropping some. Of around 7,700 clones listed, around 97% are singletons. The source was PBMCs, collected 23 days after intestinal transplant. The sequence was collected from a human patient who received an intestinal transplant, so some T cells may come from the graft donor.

Here the CDR3 DNA reads TGCAGCGTTGAATGCCCCCTTGGTTCTAGGGGTACGCCCTACGAGCAGTACTTC. This sequence encodes CSVECPLGSRGTPYEQYF. The chain employs TRBV29-1 and TRBJ2-7; a weak D match, TRBD1 (5 bases). The ends were cut back, 2 bases at V and 2 bases at J, with 25 bases in the middle. The CDR3 contains 18 residues. The germline gives CDR1 SQVTM, CDR2 ANQGSEA.